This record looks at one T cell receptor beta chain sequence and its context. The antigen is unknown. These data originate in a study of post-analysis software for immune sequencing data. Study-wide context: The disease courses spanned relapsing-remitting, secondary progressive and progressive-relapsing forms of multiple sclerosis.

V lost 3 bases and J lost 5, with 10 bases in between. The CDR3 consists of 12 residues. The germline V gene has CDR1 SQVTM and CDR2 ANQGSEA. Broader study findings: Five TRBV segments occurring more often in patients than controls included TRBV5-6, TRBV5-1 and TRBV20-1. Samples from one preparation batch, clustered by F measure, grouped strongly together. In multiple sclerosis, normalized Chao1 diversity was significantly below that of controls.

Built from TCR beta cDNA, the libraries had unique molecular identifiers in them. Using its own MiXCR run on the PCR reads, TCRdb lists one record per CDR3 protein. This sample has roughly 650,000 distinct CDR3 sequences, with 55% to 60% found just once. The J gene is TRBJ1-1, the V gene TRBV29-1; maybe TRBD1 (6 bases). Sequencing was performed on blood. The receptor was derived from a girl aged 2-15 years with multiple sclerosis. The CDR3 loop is CSVDTGRTEAFF. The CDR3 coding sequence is TGCAGCGTTGATACAGGGAGGACTGAAGCTTTCTTT.